What follows are 8 T cell receptor beta chains derived from one specimen sequenced in a study of cytomegalovirus exposure and HLA in healthy donors. A multiplex PCR was run with 60 Vbeta primers and 13 Jbeta primers. Sequencing was performed with immunoSEQ multiplex PCR; in TCRdb, only in-frame clones are kept and a portion is missing. The sample yields around 130,000 clones, more than 80% seen once. Sequencing was performed on PBMCs. These receptors were obtained from a woman aged 25 to 39 in good health and CMV-seropositive.

In nucleotides, the CDR3 is TGTGCCACCGCCCGAAGGGGACAGTACGCTGAAGCTTTCTTT. It translates to CATARRGQYAEAFF. The gene calls are TRBV10-3 and TRBJ1-1; TRBD1 agrees at 7 bases. The CDR3 is 14 residues long. V shed 10 bases, J shed 6 bases, and the junction held 14 bases outside the gene matches. Germline CDR1 ENHRY, CDR2 SYGVKD.

The chain is built from TRBV7-9 and TRBJ2-3; D is uncertain. There are 13 residues in the CDR3. Germline CDR1 and CDR2: SEHNR and FQNEAQ (reference sequence). Trimming removed 5 bases at V and 1 base at J, with 7 bases between. The DNA for the CDR3 is TGTGCCAGCAGCCCGGCGGGCACAGATACGCAGTATTTT. This translates into CASSPAGTDTQYF.

The rearrangement joins TRBV10-3 to TRBJ1-4; 8 bases align to TRBD1. Germline V gene lookup returns CDR1 ENHRY and CDR2 SYGVKD. This CDR3 contains 14 residues. V trimming: 6 bases; J trimming: 4 bases; junction bases outside the gene matches: 4. CDR3 loop: CAISRDRSNEKLFF. CDR3 DNA sequence: TGTGCCATCAGCCGGGACAGGAGTAATGAAAAACTGTTTTTT.

The chain links TRBV19 to TRBJ2-7, with D tentatively TRBD1 (6 bases). V dropped 8 bases and J dropped 1 base, with 15 bases sitting between them. The CDR3 consists of 14 residues. Germline V CDR1 and CDR2: LNHDA, SQIVND (reference sequence). The CDR3 sequence: CASAPVGQSYEQYF. CDR3 coding DNA: TGTGCCAGTGCCCCAGTTGGACAGTCCTACGAGCAGTACTTC.

V usage is TRBV21-1 and J usage is TRBJ1-2; the table's D call, TRBD1, has no DNA check behind it. TRBV21-1 is a recognized pseudogene. The CDR3 runs 12 residues. The CDR3 is CASSTNRDGYTF. The CDR3 bases are TGTGCCAGCAGCACCAACAGGGATGGCTACACCTTC.

The J gene is TRBJ1-1, the V gene TRBV27; D uncertain. V gave up 6 bases and J gave up 1 base, with 9 bases separating them. The CDR3 is made up of 13 amino acids. CDR1 and CDR2 (germline): MNHEY, SMNVEV (reference sequence). The CDR3 DNA sequence: TGTGCCAGCAGCCTTCACAGGAACACTGAAGCTTTCTTT. Protein: CASSLHRNTEAFF.

This sequence joins TRBV20-1 and TRBJ1-1; no firm D call. The CDR3 covers 11 residues. Germline V gene data show CDR1 as DFQATT and CDR2 as SNEGSKA (reference sequence). Trimming removed 4 bases from V and 2 bases from J, with 5 bases in between. CDR3 region: CSATGNTEAFF. DNA for the CDR3: TGCAGTGCTACGGGTAACACTGAAGCTTTCTTT.

J is TRBJ1-2 and V is TRBV9, with a possible D match to TRBD1 (5 bases). There are 13 residues in the CDR3. The germline V and J ends were trimmed by 7 bases and 0 bases, with 10 bases remaining between them. The V gene's germline CDR1 is SGDLS and CDR2 YYNGEE. CDR3 in amino acids: CASAGEANYGYTF. CDR3 coding DNA: TGTGCCAGCGCGGGGGAAGCTAACTATGGCTACACCTTC.